This is a list of T cell receptor beta chains from one sample in a study of patients and donors after allogeneic stem cell transplantation. TCRdb independently ran MiXCR on the RT-PCR reads; one entry per CDR3 protein. The sample contains approximately 98,000 distinct CDR3 sequences, 35% of which appear only once. What was sequenced was blood, either unsorted or a sorted T cell fraction (not recorded which). The receptors come from a human donor who was either an allogeneic HSCT recipient or a stem cell or donor lymphocyte infusion donor (not recorded which). It is not recorded whose cells these are; they may come from a transplant donor. Both conserved end residues are part of each CDR3. The D gene is left open where the match is weak. Some rows mark clone size as missing; the rest say once, few, many or name a class of expanded clone.

clone size: NA
V gene: TRBV6-5
J gene: TRBJ1-1
D gene: NA
CDR3 protein: CASRGAVRNTEAFF
CDR3 DNA: TGTGCCAGCAGGGGTGCGGTAAGGAACACTGAAGCTTTCTTT

clone size: NA
V gene: TRBV2
J gene: TRBJ1-1
D gene: NA
CDR3 protein: CASSEERDYTEAFF
CDR3 DNA: TGTGCCAGCAGTGAAGAGAGGGACTACACTGAAGCTTTCTTT

clone size: NA
V gene: TRBV20-1
J gene: TRBJ1-1
D gene: NA
CDR3 protein: CSARPKRAEAFF
CDR3 DNA: TGCAGTGCTAGACCAAAGAGGGCTGAAGCTTTCTTT

clone size: NA
V gene: TRBV20-1
J gene: TRBJ1-6
D gene: TRBD1
CDR3 protein: CSAPPGGNNSPLHF
CDR3 DNA: TGCAGTGCCCCCCCAGGGGGTAATAATTCACCCCTCCACTTT

clone size: NA
V gene: TRBV29-1
J gene: TRBJ2-1
D gene: NA
CDR3 protein: CSVGTPVGEQFF
CDR3 DNA: TGCAGCGTGGGGACACCGGTTGGTGAGCAGTTCTTC

clone size: NA
V gene: TRBV28
J gene: TRBJ2-5
D gene: NA
CDR3 protein: CASSPNRGAGETQYF
CDR3 DNA: TGTGCCAGCAGTCCGAATCGGGGGGCCGGGGAGACCCAGTACTTC

clone size: few
V gene: TRBV6-6
J gene: TRBJ2-3
D gene: TRBD2
CDR3 protein: CASSSGALTTDTQYF
CDR3 DNA: TGTGCCAGCTCTAGCGGGGCCCTAACCACAGATACGCAGTATTTT

clone size: few
V gene: TRBV7-6
J gene: TRBJ1-1
D gene: NA
CDR3 protein: CASSLGTHTEAFF
CDR3 DNA: TGTGCCAGCAGCTTAGGCACTCACACTGAAGCTTTCTTT

clone size: once
V gene: TRBV6-2/TRBV6-3
J gene: TRBJ2-1
D gene: TRBD2
CDR3 protein: CASSYRGRIWRGRSYNEQFF
CDR3 DNA: TGTGCCAGCAGTTACCGCGGGCGGATATGGCGCGGGAGGTCATACAATGAGCAGTTCTTC

clone size: once
V gene: TRBV15
J gene: TRBJ2-5
D gene: NA
CDR3 protein: CATSRDKGRQETQYF
CDR3 DNA: TGTGCCACCAGCAGAGATAAAGGGAGGCAAGAGACCCAGTACTTC

clone size: NA
V gene: TRBV3-1
J gene: TRBJ2-7
D gene: TRBD2
CDR3 protein: CASSPLAGDLYEQYF
CDR3 DNA: TGTGCCAGCAGCCCACTAGCGGGAGATCTTTACGAGCAGTACTTC

clone size: NA
V gene: TRBV6-6
J gene: TRBJ2-4
D gene: NA
CDR3 protein: CASSWQLQAKNIQYF
CDR3 DNA: TGTGCCAGCAGTTGGCAGCTCCAAGCCAAAAACATTCAGTACTTC

clone size: NA
V gene: TRBV20-1
J gene: TRBJ1-3
D gene: TRBD1
CDR3 protein: CSARDRTGGNTIYF
CDR3 DNA: TGCAGTGCTAGGGACAGGACGGGTGGAAACACCATATATTTT

clone size: NA
V gene: TRBV2
J gene: TRBJ2-3
D gene: NA
CDR3 protein: CASSEQGLMGDTQYF
CDR3 DNA: TGTGCCAGCAGTGAGCAGGGTCTGATGGGAGATACGCAGTATTTT

clone size: NA
V gene: TRBV7-9
J gene: TRBJ2-4
D gene: TRBD1
CDR3 protein: CASSLPGTGKNIQYF
CDR3 DNA: TGTGCCAGCAGCCTTCCTGGGACAGGGAAAAACATTCAGTACTTC

clone size: NA
V gene: TRBV10-3
J gene: TRBJ2-5
D gene: NA
CDR3 protein: CAISESGGRETQYF
CDR3 DNA: TGTGCCATCAGTGAGTCGGGGGGCCGAGAGACCCAGTACTTC

clone size: NA
V gene: TRBV6-1
J gene: TRBJ2-1
D gene: NA
CDR3 protein: CASPPGGRYNEQFF
CDR3 DNA: TGTGCCAGCCCGCCCGGGGGCCGATACAATGAGCAGTTCTTC

clone size: NA
V gene: TRBV7-8
J gene: TRBJ1-6
D gene: TRBD1
CDR3 protein: CASSLLGTASSYNSPLHF
CDR3 DNA: TGTGCCAGCAGCTTACTTGGGACAGCGAGCTCCTATAATTCACCCCTCCACTTT